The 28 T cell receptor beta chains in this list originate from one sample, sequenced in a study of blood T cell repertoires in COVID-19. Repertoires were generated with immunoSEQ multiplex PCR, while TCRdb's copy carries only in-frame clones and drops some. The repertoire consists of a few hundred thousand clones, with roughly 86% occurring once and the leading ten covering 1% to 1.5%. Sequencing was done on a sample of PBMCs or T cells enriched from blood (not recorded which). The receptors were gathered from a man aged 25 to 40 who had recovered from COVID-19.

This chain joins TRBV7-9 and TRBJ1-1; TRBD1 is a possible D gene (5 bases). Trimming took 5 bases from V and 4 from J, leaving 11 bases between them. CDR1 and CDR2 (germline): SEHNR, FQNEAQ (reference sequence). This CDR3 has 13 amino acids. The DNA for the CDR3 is TGTGCCAGCAGCGCCAGGGCGATCACTGAAGCTTTCTTT. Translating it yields CASSARAITEAFF.

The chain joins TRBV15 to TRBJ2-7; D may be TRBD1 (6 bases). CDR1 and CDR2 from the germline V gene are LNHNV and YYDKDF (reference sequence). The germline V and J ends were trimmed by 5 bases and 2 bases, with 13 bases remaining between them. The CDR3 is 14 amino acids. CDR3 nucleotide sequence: TGTGCCACCAGCCTGGACAGAGCCACCTACGAGCAGTACTTC. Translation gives CATSLDRATYEQYF.

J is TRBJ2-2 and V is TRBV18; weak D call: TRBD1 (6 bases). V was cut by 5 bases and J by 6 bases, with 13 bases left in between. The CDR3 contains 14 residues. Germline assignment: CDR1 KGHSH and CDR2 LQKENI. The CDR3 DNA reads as TGTGCCAGCTCAATCGACCAGGGGTCCGGGGAGCTGTTTTTT. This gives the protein CASSIDQGSGELFF.

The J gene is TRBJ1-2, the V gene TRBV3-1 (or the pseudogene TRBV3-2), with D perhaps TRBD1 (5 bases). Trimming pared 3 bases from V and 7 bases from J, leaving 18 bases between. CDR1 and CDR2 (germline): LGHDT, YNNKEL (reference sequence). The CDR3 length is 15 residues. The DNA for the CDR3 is TGTGCCAGCAGCCAGGTTCCAGGGCAGCTAAGTGGCTACACCTTC. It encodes CASSQVPGQLSGYTF.

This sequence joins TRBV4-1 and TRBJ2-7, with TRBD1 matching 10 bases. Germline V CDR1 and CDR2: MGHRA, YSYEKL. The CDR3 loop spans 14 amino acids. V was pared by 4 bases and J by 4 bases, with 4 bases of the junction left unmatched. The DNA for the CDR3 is TGCGCCAGCAGCCGAGGACAGGGGGATTACGAGCAGTACTTC. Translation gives CASSRGQGDYEQYF.

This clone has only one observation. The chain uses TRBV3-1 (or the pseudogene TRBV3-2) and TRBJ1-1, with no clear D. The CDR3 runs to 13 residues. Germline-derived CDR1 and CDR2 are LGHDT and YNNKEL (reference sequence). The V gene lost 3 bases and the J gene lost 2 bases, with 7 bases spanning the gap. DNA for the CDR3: TGTGCCAGCAGCCAGTCTACCAACACTGAAGCTTTCTTT. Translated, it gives CASSQSTNTEAFF.

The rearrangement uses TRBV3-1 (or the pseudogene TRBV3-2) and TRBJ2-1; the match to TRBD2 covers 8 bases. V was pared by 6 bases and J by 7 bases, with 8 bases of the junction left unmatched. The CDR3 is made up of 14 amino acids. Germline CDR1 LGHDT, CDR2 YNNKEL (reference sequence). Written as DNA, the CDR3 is TGTGCCAGCAGAGGTAGCGGGGTGGTGAATGAGCAGTTCTTC. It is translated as CASRGSGVVNEQFF.

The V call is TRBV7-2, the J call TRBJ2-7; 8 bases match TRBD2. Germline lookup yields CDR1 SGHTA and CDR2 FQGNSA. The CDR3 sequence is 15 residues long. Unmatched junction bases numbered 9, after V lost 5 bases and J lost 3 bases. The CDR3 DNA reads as TGTGCCAGCAGCCCCATGTCCGGGACTAGCTACGAGCAGTACTTC. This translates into CASSPMSGTSYEQYF. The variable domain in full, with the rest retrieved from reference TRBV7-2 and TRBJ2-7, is GAGVSQSPSNKVTEKGKDVELRCDPISGHTALYWYRQSLGQGLEFLIYFQGNSAPDKSGLPSDRFSAERTGGSVSTLTIQRTQQEDSAVYLCASSPMSGTSYEQYFGPGTRLTVT.

CDR3 amino acids: CASRRGPPYEQYF. The CDR3 region has the DNA TGTGCCAGCCGGCGGGGCCCTCCCTACGAGCAGTACTTC. This chain connects TRBV2 to TRBJ2-7; tentatively, D is TRBD2 (6 bases). Germline CDR1 reads SNHLY; CDR2 reads FYNNEI. The CDR3 sequence is 13 residues long. V was cut by 8 bases and J by 2 bases, with 13 bases left in between.

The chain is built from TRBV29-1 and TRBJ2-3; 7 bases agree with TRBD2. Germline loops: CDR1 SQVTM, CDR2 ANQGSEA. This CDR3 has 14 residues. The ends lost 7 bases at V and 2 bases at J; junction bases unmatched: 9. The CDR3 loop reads CSARKAGSTDTQYF. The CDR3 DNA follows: TGCAGCGCCCGTAAAGCGGGGTCCACAGATACGCAGTATTTT.

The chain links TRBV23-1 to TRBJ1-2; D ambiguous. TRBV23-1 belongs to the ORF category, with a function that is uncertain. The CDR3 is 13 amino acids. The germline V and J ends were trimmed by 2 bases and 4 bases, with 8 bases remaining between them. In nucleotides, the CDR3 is TGCGCCAGCAGTCAACACTTGTGCTATGGCTACACCTTC. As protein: CASSQHLCYGYTF.

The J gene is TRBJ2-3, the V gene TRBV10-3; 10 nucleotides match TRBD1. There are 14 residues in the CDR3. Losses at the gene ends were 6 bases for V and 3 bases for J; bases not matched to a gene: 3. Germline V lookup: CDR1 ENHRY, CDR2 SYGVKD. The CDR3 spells CAIRTGGTTDTQYF. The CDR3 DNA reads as TGTGCCATCAGGACAGGGGGCACAACAGATACGCAGTATTTT.

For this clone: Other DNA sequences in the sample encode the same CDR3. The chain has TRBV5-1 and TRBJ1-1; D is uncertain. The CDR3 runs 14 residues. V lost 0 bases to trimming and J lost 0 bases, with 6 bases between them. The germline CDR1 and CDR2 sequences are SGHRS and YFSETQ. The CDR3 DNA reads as TGCGCCAGCAGCTTGGGCGGAATGAACACTGAAGCTTTCTTT. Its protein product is CASSLGGMNTEAFF.

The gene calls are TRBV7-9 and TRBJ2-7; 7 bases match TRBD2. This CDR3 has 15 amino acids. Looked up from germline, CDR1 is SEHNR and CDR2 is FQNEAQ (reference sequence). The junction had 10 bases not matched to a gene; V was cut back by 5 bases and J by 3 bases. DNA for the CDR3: TGTGCCAGCAGCCTGGGGCTAACGGGGGGCTACGAGCAGTACTTC. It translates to CASSLGLTGGYEQYF.

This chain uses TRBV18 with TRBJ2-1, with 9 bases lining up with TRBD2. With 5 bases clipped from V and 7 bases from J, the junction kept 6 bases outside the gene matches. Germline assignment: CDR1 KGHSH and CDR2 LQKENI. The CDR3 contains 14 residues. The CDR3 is CASSGLAGNNEQFF. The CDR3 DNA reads TGTGCCAGCTCAGGGCTAGCGGGGAATAATGAGCAGTTCTTC.

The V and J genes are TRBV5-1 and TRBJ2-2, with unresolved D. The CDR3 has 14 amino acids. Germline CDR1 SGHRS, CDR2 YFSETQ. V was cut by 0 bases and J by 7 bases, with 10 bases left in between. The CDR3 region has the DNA TGCGCCAGCAGCTTGGGGGCTATTCGCGGGGAGCTGTTTTTT. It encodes CASSLGAIRGELFF.

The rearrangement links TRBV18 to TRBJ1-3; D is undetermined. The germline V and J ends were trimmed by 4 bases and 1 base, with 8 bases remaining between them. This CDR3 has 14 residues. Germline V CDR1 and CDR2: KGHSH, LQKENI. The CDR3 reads CASSRLASGNTIYF. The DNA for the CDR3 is TGTGCCAGCTCACGGTTAGCTTCTGGAAACACCATATATTTT.

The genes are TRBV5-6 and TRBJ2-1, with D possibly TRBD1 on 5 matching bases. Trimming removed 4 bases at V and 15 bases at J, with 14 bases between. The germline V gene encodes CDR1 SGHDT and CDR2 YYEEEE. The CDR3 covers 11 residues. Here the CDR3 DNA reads TGTGCCAGCAGCGTCGACAGTGGCCTGTTCTTC. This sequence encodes CASSVDSGLFF.

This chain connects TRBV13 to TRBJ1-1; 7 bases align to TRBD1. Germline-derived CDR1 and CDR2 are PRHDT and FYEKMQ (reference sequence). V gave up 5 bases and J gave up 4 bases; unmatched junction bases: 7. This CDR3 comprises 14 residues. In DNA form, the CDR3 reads TGTGCCAGCAGCCAACGGAACAGGGGCACTGAAGCTTTCTTT. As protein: CASSQRNRGTEAFF.

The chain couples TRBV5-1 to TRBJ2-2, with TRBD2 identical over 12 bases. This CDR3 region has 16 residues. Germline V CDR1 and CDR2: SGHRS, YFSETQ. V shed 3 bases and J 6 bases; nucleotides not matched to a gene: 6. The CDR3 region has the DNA TGCGCCAGCAGCTCCCTAGCGGGGGGGCCTTCCGGGGAGCTGTTTTTT. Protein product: CASSSLAGGPSGELFF. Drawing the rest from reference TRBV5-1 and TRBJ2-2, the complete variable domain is KAGVTQTPRYLIKTRGQQVTLSCSPISGHRSVSWYQQTPGQGLQFLFEYFSETQRNKGNFPGRFSGRQFSNSRSEMNVSTLELGDSALYLCASSSLAGGPSGELFFGEGSRLTVL.

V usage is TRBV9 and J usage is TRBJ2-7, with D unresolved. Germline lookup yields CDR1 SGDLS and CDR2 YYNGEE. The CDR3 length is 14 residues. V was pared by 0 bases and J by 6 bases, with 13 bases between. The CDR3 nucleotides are TGTGCCAGCAGCGTAGACCCCGGTTCTTCCGAGCAGTACTTC. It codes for CASSVDPGSSEQYF. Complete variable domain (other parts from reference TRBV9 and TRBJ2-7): DSGVTQTPKHLITATGQRVTLRCSPRSGDLSVYWYQQSLDQGLQFLIQYYNGEERAKGNILERFSAQQFPDLHSELNLSSLELGDSALYFCASSVDPGSSEQYFGPGTRLTVT.

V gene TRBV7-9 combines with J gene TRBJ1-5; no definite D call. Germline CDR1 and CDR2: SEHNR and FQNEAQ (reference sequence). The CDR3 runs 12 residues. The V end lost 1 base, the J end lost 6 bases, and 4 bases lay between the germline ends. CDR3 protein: CASSLGSQPQHF. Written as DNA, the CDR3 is TGTGCCAGCAGCTTAGGTAGTCAGCCCCAGCATTTT.

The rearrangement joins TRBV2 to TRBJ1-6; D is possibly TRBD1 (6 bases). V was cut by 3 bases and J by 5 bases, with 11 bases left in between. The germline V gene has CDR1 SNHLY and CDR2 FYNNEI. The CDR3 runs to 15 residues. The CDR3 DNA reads TGTGCCAGCAGTGACGGGGACAACAATAATTCACCCCTCCACTTT. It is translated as CASSDGDNNNSPLHF. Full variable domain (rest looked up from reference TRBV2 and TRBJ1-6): EPEVTQTPSHQVTQMGQEVILRCVPISNHLYFYWYRQILGQKVEFLVSFYNNEISEKSEIFDDQFSVERPDGSNFTLKIRSTKLEDSAMYFCASSDGDNNNSPLHFGNGTRLTVT.

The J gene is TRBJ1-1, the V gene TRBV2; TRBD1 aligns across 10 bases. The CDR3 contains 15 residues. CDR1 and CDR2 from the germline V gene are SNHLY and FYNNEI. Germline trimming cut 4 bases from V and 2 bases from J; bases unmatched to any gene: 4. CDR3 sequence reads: CASSARTGGNTEAFF. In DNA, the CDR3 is TGTGCCAGCAGTGCTCGGACAGGGGGAAACACTGAAGCTTTCTTT.

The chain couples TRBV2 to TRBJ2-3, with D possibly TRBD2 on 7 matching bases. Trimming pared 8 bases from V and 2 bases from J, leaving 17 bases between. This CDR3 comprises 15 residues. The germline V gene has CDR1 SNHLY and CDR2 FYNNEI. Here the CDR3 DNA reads TGTGCCAGCCGTACGGGGGGCATATCCACAGATACGCAGTATTTT. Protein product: CASRTGGISTDTQYF.

The CDR3 DNA follows: TGTGCCAGCAGTGCTACGAACACTGAAGCTTTCTTT. Encoded protein: CASSATNTEAFF. The gene calls are TRBV12-3 or TRBV12-4 and TRBJ1-1; D unresolved. V lost 5 bases to trimming and J lost 1 base, with 5 bases between them. This CDR3 is 12 amino acids long.

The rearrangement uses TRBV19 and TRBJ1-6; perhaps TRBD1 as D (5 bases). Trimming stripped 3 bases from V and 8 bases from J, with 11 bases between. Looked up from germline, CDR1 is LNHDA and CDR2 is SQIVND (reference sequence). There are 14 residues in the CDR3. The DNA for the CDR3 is TGTGCCAGTAGTATCGGGGGGAACGATTCACCCCTCCACTTT. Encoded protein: CASSIGGNDSPLHF. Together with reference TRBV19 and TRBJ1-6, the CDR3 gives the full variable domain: DGGITQSPKYLFRKEGQNVTLSCEQNLNHDAMYWYRQDPGQGLRLIYYSQIVNDFQKGDIAEGYSVSREKKESFPLTVTSAQKNPTAFYLCASSIGGNDSPLHFGNGTRLTVT.

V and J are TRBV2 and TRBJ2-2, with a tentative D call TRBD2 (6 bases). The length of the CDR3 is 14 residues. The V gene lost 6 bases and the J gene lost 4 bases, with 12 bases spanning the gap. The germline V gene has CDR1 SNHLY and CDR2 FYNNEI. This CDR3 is CASRAVGGTGELFF. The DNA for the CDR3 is TGTGCCAGCAGAGCAGTGGGGGGCACCGGGGAGCTGTTTTTT.